One and the same sample provided the 2 T cell receptor beta chains below, sequenced in a study of beta chain features in type 1 diabetes. Study outcomes and limitations: Moderate but significant shortening of TCRB CDR3s was recorded in all four CD4+ subsets from Type 1 diabetes patients.

No antigen has been identified for these receptors. The investigators reverse transcribed all of the isolated RNA, so they sequenced expressed TCRB transcripts. Profiled with immunoSEQ multiplex PCR; TCRdb holds only in-frame clones, not every one. The sample holds 300,000 to 350,000 clones, 9.3% seen once. The sample consisted of central memory CD4+ T cells from blood. Source of these receptors: a man aged 25-45 years with type 1 diabetes.

The V gene is TRBV7-2, the J gene TRBJ2-5; no firm D call. Germline CDR1 SGHTA, CDR2 FQGNSA. This CDR3 is 14 amino acids long. Trimming cost V 5 bases and J 3 bases, with 13 bases left between them. Here the CDR3 DNA reads TGTGCCAGCAGCCAGAGCCACTTGAAAGAGACCCAGTACTTC. It yields the protein CASSQSHLKETQYF.

The V gene is TRBV25-1, the J gene TRBJ1-2, with D unresolved. V was clipped by 1 base and J by 5 bases, with 17 bases between them. The CDR3 totals 16 residues. Germline CDR1 reads MGHDK; CDR2 reads SYGVNS. The CDR3 loop is CASSESPGEGGYGYTF. DNA for the CDR3: TGTGCCAGCAGTGAATCCCCCGGGGAGGGCGGGTATGGCTACACCTTC.